This T cell receptor (beta chain) stems from a study of monozygotic twins with inflammatory bowel disease. Blood samples measuring approximately 2.4 ml were taken per donor. The CDR3 is 15 residues long. TCRdb re-analyzed the 5' RACE reads; it lists each CDR3 protein once, without DNA. The sample table sets out 440,000 or so distinct CDR3 sequences. With regard to this clonotype: Its antigen is not identified.

Whole-study findings and limits: Patient repertoires may have gained variability from differing immunosuppressive treatments.

The specimen sequenced was blood. This chain joins TRBV12-3 or TRBV12-4 and TRBJ2-3; TCRdb's D call of TRBD2 is untestable without DNA. This TCR was recovered from a human donor with ulcerative colitis or Crohn's disease, or a healthy co-twin of an affected twin (not recorded which). CDR3 residues: CASSPRRTRGDTQYF.